These T cell receptor beta chains were read from a single sample in a study of blood T cell repertoires in COVID-19. Method: immunoSEQ multiplex PCR; TCRdb's copy keeps in-frame clones and lacks some. The sample yields about 140,000 clones, roughly 84% seen once. Material for sequencing was peripheral blood. Source of these receptors: a man aged 60 to 75 with active or convalescent COVID-19. Each CDR3 is given with its conserved first and last residue. The D gene is left open where the match is weak. Size values are once, few and many counts, or a class for expanded clones, and some rows have none.

once TRBJ2-1 TRBD2 TRBV5-6 TGTGCCAGCAGCTTCTTCGGGAATAGCGGGACTCTCAATGAGCAGTTCTTC CASSFFGNSGTLNEQFF
. TRBJ2-3 TRBD2 TRBV28 TGTGCCAGCAGTCCTTCGGGCCTAGCGGGTCCAACAGATACGCAGTATTTT CASSPSGLAGPTDTQYF
once TRBJ1-6 . TRBV6-6 TGTGCCAGCAGGGGTCGACAGGCCCAAACATCCCTCCACTTT CASRGRQAQTSLHF
. TRBJ1-4 . TRBV14 TGTGCCAGCAGCCAAGTGGGGGGATCTAATGAAAAACTGTTTTTT CASSQVGGSNEKLFF
. TRBJ2-6 . TRBV7-2 TGTGCCAGCAGCTTAGCCGCAGGCTCTGGGGCCAACGTCCTGACTTTC CASSLAAGSGANVLTF
. TRBJ1-2 TRBD1 TRBV11-2 TGTGCCAGCAGCCTGACAGGGACACCAGTAACTTCTGGCTACACCTTC CASSLTGTPVTSGYTF
. TRBJ1-2 TRBD1 TRBV30 TGTGCCTGGTCACAGGGGATTGGGTGGAGTGGCTACACCTTC CAWSQGIGWSGYTF
. TRBJ2-2 TRBD2 TRBV19 TGTGCCAGTAGTACGCTAGCGGGGGAGGTCGGGGAGCTGTTTTTT CASSTLAGEVGELFF
. TRBJ1-5 . TRBV30 TGTGCCTGGAGTGTCAGGGGCAATCAGCCCCAGCATTTT CAWSVRGNQPQHF
. TRBJ1-1 TRBD1 TRBV19 TGTGCCAGTAGTATGGGGACAGGGGGTCTAATGAACACTGAAGCTTTCTTT CASSMGTGGLMNTEAFF
few TRBJ1-1 TRBD1 TRBV10-3 TGTGCCATATCACAGGGGTTGAACACTGAAGCTTTCTTT CAISQGLNTEAFF
. TRBJ2-3 TRBD1 TRBV19 TGTGCCAGTAGTCCGGACAGGCTCACAGATACGCAGTATTTT CASSPDRLTDTQYF
. TRBJ1-1 . TRBV11-2 TGTGCCAGCAGCCGCCAACAGGGGAACACTGAAGCTTTCTTT CASSRQQGNTEAFF
. TRBJ1-2 . TRBV12-3/TRBV12-4 TGTGCCAGCGCAGGGTTAGGGTATGGCTACACCTTC CASAGLGYGYTF
. TRBJ2-7 TRBD1 TRBV25-1 TGTGCCAGCACGAAAGGGACAGGGGGCTACGAGCAGTACTTC CASTKGTGGYEQYF